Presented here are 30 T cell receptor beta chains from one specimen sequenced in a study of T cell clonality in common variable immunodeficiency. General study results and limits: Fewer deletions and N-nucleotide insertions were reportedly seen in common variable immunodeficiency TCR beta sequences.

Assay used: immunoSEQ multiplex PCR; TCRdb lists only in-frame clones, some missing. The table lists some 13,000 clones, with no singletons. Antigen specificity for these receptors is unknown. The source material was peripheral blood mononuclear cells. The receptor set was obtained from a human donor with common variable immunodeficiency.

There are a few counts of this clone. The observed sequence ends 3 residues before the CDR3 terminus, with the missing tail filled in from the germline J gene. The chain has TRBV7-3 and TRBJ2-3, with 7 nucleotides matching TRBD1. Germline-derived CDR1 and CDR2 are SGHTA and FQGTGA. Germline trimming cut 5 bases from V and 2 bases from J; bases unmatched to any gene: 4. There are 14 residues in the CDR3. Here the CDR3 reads CASSLQGLTDTQYF. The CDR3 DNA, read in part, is TGTGCCAGCAGCCTACAGGGGCTCACAGATACG.

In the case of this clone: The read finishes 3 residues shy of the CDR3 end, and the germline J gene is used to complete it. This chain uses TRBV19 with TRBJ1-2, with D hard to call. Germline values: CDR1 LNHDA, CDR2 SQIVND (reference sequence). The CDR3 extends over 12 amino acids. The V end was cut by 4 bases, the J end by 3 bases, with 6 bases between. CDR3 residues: CASSSRDYGYTF. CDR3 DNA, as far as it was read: TGTGCCAGTAGTAGCCGGGACTATGGC.

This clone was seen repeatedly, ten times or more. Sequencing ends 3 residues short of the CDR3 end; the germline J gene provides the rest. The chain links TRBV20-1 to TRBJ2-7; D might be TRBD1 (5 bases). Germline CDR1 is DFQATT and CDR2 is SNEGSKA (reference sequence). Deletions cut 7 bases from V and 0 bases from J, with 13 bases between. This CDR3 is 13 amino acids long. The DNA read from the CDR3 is TGCAGTGTCCTAAGGGGCAGCTCCTACGAG. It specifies CSVLRGSSYE. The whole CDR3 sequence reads CSVLRGSSYEQYF.

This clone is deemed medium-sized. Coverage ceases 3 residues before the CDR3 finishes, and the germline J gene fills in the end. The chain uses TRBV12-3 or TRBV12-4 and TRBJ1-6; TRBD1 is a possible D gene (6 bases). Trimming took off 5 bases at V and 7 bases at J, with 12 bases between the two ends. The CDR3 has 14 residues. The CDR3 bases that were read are TGTGCCAGCAGTAAAGGGGACAAAAATTCACCC. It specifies CASSKGDKNSP. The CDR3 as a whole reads CASSKGDKNSPLHF.

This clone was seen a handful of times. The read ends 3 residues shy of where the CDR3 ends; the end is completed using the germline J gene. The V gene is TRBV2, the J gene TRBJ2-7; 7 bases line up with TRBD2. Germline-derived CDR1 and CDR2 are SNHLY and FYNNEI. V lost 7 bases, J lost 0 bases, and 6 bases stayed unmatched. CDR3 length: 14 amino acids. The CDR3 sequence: CASMGGVLSYEQYF. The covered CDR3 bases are TGTGCCAGCATGGGAGGGGTGCTCTCCTACGAG.

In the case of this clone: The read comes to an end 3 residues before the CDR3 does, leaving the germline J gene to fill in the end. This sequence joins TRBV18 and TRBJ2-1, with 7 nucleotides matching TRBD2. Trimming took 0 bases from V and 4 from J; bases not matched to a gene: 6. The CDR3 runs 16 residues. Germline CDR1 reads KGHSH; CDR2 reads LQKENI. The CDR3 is CASSPPWGGEYNEQFF. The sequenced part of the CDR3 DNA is TGTGCCAGCTCACCACCGTGGGGGGGGGAATACAATGAG. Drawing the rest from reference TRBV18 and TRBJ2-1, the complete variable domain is NAGVMQNPRHLVRRRGQEARLRCSPMKGHSHVYWYRQLPEEGLKFMVYLQKENIIDESGMPKERFSAEFPKEGPSILRIQQVVRGDSAAYFCASSPPWGGEYNEQFFGPGTRLTVL.

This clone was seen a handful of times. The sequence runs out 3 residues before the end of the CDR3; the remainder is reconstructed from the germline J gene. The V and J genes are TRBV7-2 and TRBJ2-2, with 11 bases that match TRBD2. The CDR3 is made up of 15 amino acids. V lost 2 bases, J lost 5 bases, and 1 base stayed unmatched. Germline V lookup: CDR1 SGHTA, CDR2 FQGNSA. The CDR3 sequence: CASSLSSGGTGELFF. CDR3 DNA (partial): TGTGCCAGCAGCTTATCTAGCGGGGGGACCGGGGAG.

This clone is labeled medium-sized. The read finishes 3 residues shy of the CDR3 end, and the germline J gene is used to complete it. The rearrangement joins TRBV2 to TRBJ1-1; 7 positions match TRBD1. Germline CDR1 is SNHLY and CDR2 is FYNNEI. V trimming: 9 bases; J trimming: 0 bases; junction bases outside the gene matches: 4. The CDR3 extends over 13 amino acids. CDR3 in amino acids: CASTGQMNTEAFF. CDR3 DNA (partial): TGTGCCAGTACGGGACAGATGAACACTGAA.

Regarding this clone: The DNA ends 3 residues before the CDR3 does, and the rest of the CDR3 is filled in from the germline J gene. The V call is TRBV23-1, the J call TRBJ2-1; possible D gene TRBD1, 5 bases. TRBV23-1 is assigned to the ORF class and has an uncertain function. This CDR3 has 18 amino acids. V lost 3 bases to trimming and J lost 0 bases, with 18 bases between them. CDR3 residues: CASSQRNRQISSYNEQFF. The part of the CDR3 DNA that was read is TGCGCCAGCAGTCAGAGGAACAGGCAGATTAGCTCCTACAATGAG.

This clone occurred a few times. Here the CDR3 reads CAWNPGYNSPLHF. CDR3 DNA, as far as it was read: TGTGCCTGGAACCCGGGTTATAATTCACCC. V and J are TRBV30 and TRBJ1-6, with unresolved D. The read falls 3 residues short of the CDR3 end, and the missing part is taken from the germline J gene. With 4 bases removed from V and 4 bases from J, the gap between germline ends came to 8 bases. The germline V gene has CDR1 GTSNPN and CDR2 SVGIG (reference sequence). The CDR3 loop spans 13 amino acids.

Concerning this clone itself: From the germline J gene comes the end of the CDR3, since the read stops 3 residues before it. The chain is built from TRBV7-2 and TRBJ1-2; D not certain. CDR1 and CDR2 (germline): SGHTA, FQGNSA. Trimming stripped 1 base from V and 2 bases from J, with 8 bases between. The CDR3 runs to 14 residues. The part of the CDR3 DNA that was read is TGTGCCAGCAGCTTAGGGGCTTTAAACTATGGC. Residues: CASSLGALNYG. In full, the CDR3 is CASSLGALNYGYTF.

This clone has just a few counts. Incomplete CDR3 DNA: TGTGCCAGCTCTCAAGAACAGGAGAATGAG. It codes for CASSQEQENE. The complete CDR3 protein is CASSQEQENEQFF. The chain joins TRBV18 to TRBJ2-1; D may be TRBD1 (5 bases). The sequence runs out 3 residues before the end of the CDR3; the remainder is reconstructed from the germline J gene. Between the trimmed V and J ends, which lost 6 bases and 7 bases, there was a span of 13 bases. CDR3 size: 13 residues. CDR1 KGHSH and CDR2 LQKENI come from the germline V gene. Looking up the rest from reference TRBV18 and TRBJ2-1 gives the full variable domain: NAGVMQNPRHLVRRRGQEARLRCSPMKGHSHVYWYRQLPEEGLKFMVYLQKENIIDESGMPKERFSAEFPKEGPSILRIQQVVRGDSAAYFCASSQEQENEQFFGPGTRLTVL.

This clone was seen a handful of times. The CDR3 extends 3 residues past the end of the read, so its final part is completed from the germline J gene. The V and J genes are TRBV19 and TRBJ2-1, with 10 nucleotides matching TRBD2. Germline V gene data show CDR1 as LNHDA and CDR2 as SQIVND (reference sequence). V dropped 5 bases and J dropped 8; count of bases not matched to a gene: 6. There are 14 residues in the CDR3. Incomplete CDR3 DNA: TGTGCCAGTAGTCGATCCAGCGGGGGGGATGAG. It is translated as CASSRSSGGDE. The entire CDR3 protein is CASSRSSGGDEQFF.

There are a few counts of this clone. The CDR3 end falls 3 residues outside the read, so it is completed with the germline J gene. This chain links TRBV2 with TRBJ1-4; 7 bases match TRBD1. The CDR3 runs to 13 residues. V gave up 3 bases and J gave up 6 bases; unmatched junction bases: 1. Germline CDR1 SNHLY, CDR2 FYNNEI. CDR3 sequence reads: CASSDGTDEKLFF. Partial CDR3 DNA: TGTGCCAGCAGTGACGGGACAGATGAAAAA.

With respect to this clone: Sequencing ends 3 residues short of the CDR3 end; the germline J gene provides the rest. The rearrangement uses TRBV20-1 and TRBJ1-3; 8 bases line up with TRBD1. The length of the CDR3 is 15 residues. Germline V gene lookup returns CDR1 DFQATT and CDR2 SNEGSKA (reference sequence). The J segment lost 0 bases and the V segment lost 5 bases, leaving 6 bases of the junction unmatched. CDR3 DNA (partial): TGCAGTGCTGCGATCGGACAGGGCTCTGGAAACACC. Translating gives CSAAIGQGSGNT. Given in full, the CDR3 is CSAAIGQGSGNTIYF.

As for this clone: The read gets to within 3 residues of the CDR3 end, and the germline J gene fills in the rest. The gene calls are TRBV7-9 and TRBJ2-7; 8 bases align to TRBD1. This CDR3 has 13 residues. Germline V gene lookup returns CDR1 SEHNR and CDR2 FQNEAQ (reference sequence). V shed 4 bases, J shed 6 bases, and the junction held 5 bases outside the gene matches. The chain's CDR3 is CASSYGQGTEQYF. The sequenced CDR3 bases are TGTGCCAGCAGCTATGGACAGGGCACCGAG.

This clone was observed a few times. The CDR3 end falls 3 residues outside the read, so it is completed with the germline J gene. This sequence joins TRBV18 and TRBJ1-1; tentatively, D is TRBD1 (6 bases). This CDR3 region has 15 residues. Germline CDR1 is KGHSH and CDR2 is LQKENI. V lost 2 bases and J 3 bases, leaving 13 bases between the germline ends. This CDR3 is CASSPGRGVDTEAFF. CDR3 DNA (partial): TGTGCCAGCTCACCAGGCAGGGGAGTTGACACTGAA. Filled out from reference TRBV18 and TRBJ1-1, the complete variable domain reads NAGVMQNPRHLVRRRGQEARLRCSPMKGHSHVYWYRQLPEEGLKFMVYLQKENIIDESGMPKERFSAEFPKEGPSILRIQQVVRGDSAAYFCASSPGRGVDTEAFFGQGTRLTVV.

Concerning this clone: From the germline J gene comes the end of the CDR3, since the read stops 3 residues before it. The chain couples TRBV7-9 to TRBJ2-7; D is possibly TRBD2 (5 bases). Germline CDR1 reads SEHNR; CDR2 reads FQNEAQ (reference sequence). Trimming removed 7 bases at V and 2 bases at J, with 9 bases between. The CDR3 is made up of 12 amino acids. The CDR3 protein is CASISETYEQYF. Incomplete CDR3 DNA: TGTGCCAGCATTAGCGAGACCTACGAG.

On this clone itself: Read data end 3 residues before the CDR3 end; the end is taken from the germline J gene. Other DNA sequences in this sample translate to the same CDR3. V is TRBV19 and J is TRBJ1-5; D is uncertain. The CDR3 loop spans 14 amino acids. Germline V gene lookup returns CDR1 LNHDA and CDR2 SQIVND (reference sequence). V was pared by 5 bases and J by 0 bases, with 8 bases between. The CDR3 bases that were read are TGTGCCAGTAGTCCGGTTAATAGCAATCAGCCC. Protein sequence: CASSPVNSNQP. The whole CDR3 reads CASSPVNSNQPQHF.

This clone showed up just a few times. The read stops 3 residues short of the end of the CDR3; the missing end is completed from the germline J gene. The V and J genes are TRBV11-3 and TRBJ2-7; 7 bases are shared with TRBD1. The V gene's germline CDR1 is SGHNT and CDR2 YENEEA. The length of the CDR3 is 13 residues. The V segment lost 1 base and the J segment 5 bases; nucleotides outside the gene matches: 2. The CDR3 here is CASSLVTGNEQYF. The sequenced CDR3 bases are TGTGCCAGCAGCTTAGTGACAGGGAACGAG. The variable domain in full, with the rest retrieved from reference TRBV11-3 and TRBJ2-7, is EAGVVQSPRYKIIEKKQPVAFWCNPISGHNTLYWYLQNLGQGPELLIRYENEEAVDDSQLPKDRFSAERLKGVDSTLKIQPAELGDSAVYLCASSLVTGNEQYFGPGTRLTVT.

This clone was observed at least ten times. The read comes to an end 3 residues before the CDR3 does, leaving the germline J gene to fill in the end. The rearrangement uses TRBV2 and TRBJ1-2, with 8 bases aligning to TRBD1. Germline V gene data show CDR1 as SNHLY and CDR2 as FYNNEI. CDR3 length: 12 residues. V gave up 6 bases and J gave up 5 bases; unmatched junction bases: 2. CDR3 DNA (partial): TGTGCCAGCAGCGACAGGGGATATGGC. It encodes CASSDRGYG. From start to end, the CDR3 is CASSDRGYGYTF.

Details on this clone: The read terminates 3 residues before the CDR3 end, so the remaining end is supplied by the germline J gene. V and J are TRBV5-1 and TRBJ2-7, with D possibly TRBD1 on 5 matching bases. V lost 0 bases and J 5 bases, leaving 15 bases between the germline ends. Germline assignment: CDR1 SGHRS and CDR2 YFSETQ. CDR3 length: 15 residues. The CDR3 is CASSLDGAYGNEQYF. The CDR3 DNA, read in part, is TGCGCCAGCAGCTTGGATGGGGCCTACGGCAACGAG.

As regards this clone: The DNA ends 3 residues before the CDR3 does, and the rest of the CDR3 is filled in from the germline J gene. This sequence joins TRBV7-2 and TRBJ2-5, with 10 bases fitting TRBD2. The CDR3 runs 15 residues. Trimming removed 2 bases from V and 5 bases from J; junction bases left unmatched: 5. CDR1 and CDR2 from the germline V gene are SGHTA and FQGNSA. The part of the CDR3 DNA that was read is TGTGCCAGCAGCTTACAAGCGGGGGGGCTGGAGACC. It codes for CASSLQAGGLET. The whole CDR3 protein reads CASSLQAGGLETQYF.

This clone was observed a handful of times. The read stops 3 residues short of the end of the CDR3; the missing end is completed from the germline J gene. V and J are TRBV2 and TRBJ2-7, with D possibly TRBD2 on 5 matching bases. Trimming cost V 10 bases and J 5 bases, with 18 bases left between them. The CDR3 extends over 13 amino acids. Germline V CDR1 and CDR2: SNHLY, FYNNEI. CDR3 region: CATKRGLGHEQYF. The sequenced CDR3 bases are TGTGCCACCAAACGGGGTCTCGGGCACGAG.

The part of the CDR3 DNA that was read is TGTGCCAGCAGTAAAGGACAGGTTGCCCTCTCTGGGGCCAACGTC. Its translation is CASSKGQVALSGANV. The whole CDR3 protein is CASSKGQVALSGANVLTF. The chain links TRBV6-1 to TRBJ2-6, with 7 bases aligning to TRBD1. Coverage ceases 3 residues before the CDR3 finishes, and the germline J gene fills in the end. The germline CDR1 and CDR2 sequences are MNHNS and SASEGT. With V trimmed by 5 bases and J by 0 bases, 10 bases remained unmatched. This CDR3 region has 18 residues.

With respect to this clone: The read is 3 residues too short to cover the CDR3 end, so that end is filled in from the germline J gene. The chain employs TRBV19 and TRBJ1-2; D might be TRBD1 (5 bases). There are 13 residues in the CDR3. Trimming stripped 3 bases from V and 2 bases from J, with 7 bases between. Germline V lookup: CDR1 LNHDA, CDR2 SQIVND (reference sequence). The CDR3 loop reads CASSIDRNYGYTF. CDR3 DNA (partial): TGTGCCAGTAGTATTGACAGAAACTATGGC.

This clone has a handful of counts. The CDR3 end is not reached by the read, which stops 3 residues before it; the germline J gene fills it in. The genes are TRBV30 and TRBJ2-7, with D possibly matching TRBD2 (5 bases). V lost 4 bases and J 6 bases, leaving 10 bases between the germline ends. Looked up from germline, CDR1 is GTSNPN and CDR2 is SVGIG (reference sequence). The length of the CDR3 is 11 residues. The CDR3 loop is CAWMRAGEQYF. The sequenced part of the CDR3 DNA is TGTGCCTGGATGAGGGCAGGCGAG.

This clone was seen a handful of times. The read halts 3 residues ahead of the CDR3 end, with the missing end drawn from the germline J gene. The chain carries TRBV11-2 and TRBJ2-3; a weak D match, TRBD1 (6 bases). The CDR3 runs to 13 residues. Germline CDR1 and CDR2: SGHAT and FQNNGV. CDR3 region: CASSSTRQATQYF. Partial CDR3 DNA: TGTGCCAGCAGCTCAACCCGACAGGCAACG.

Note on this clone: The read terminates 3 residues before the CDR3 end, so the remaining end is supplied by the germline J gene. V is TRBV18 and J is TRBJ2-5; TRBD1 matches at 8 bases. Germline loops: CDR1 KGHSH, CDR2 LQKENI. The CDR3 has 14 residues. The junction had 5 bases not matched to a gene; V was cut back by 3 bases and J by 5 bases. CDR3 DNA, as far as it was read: TGTGCCAGCTCACCCATCAGGGGGCTGGAGACC. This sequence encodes CASSPIRGLET. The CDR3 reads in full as CASSPIRGLETQYF.

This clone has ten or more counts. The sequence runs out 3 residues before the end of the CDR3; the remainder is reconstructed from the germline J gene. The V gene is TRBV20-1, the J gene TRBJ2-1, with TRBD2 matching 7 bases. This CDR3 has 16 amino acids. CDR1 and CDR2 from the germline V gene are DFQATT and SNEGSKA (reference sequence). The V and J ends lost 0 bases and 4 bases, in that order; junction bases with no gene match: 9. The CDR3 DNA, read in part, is TGCAGTGCTAGAGATCGGGCGCGGGGGATTTACAATGAG. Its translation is CSARDRARGIYNE. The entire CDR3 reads CSARDRARGIYNEQFF.